These T cell receptor beta chains were read from a single sample in a study of T-cell reconstitution after alpha-beta-depleted transplantation in children. TCRdb independently ran MiXCR on the PCR reads; one entry per CDR3 protein. The sample includes approximately 240,000 distinct CDR3 sequences, approximately 10% of them seen just once. Sequences were derived from PBMCs from the stem cell graft donor, sampled from the stem cell graft. These receptors came from a human donor who donated a stem cell graft to a child with acute lymphoblastic leukemia. Each CDR3 is given with its conserved first and last residue. A D gene is named only where the DNA matches it firmly. The size of a clone is reported for some rows only, either as once, few or many, or as a class for expanded clones.

J gene | V gene | clone size | D gene | CDR3 protein | CDR3 DNA
TRBJ2-2 | TRBV6-6 | many | - | CASRDPTGELFF | TGTGCCAGCAGGGATCCCACCGGGGAGCTGTTTTTT
TRBJ2-7 | TRBV29-1 | - | TRBD2 | CSVGRGVYEQYF | TGCAGCGTTGGGCGGGGGGTGTACGAGCAGTACTTC
TRBJ1-2 | TRBV20-1 | many | - | CSASRGMFGYTF | TGCAGTGCTAGCAGGGGAATGTTTGGCTACACCTTC
TRBJ2-3 | TRBV20-1 | many | - | CSALGDASTDTQYF | TGCAGTGCCTTGGGGGACGCCAGCACAGATACGCAGTATTTT
TRBJ1-4 | TRBV12-3/TRBV12-4 | many | TRBD1 | CASSPGQNNEKLFF | TGTGCCAGCAGTCCGGGACAGAATAATGAAAAACTGTTTTTT
TRBJ1-5 | TRBV10-3 | few | - | CAISPGHSNQPQHF | TGTGCCATCAGTCCAGGGCATAGCAATCAGCCCCAGCATTTT
TRBJ2-7 | TRBV27 | many | TRBD1 | CASSDRDRVNEQYF | TGTGCCAGCAGTGACCGGGACAGGGTCAACGAGCAGTACTTC
TRBJ2-6 | TRBV11-2 | - | - | CASSLVAGNWGANVLTF | TGTGCCAGCAGCTTGGTGGCAGGGAATTGGGGGGCCAACGTCCTGACTTTC
TRBJ2-2 | TRBV28 | many | - | CASRVGTLDTGELFF | TGTGCCAGCCGCGTTGGGACATTAGACACCGGGGAGCTGTTTTTT
TRBJ1-2 | TRBV5-6 | few | - | CASRLTGNYGYTF | TGTGCCAGCAGACTTACAGGGAACTATGGCTACACCTTC
TRBJ1-1 | TRBV5-6 | - | - | CASSPWGTSTEAFF | TGTGCCAGCAGCCCATGGGGTACGAGCACTGAAGCTTTCTTT
TRBJ1-5 | TRBV15 | few | - | CATSKVDQPQHF | TGTGCCACCAGCAAAGTCGATCAGCCCCAGCATTTT
TRBJ1-1 | TRBV27 | many | - | CASREGTEAFF | TGTGCCAGCAGAGAGGGTACTGAAGCTTTCTTT